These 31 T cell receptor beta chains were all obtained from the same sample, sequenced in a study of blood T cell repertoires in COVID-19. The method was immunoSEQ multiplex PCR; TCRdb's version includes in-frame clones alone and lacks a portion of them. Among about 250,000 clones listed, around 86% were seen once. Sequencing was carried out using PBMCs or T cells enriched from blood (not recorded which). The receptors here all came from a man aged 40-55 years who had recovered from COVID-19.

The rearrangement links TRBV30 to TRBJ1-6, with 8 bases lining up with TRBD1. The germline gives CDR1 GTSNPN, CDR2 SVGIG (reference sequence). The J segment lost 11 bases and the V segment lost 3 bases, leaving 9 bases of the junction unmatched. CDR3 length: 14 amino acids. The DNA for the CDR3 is TGTGCCTGGAGCCGGACAGGGCGAAGAACACCCCTCCACTTT. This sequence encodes CAWSRTGRRTPLHF.

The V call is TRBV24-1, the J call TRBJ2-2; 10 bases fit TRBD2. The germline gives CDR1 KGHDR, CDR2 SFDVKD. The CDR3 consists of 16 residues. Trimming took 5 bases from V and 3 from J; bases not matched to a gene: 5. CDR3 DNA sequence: TGTGCCACCAGTGCCCGGACTAGCGGATACACCGGGGAGCTGTTTTTT. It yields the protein CATSARTSGYTGELFF.

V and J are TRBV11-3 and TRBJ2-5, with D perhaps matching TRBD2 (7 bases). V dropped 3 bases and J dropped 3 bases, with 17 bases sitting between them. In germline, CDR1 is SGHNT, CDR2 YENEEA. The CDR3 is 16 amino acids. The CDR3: CASSFPRGGPKETQYF. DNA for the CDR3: TGTGCCAGCAGCTTTCCGAGGGGGGGCCCTAAAGAGACCCAGTACTTC.

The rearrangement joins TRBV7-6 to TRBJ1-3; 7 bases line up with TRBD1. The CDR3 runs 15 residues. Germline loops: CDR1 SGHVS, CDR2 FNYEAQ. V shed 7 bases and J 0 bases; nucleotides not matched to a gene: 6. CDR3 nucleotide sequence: TGTGCCAGCACCGCTGGACAGGCCTCTGGAAACACCATATATTTT. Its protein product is CASTAGQASGNTIYF.

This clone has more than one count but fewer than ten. CDR3 nucleotide sequence: TGCAGCGGAGGTACACCCTACGAGCAGTACTTC. This gives the protein CSGGTPYEQYF. The V gene is TRBV29-1, the J gene TRBJ2-7; no reliable D call. CDR1 SQVTM and CDR2 ANQGSEA come from the germline V gene. Deletions cut 7 bases from V and 2 bases from J, with 9 bases between. The CDR3 runs to 11 residues.

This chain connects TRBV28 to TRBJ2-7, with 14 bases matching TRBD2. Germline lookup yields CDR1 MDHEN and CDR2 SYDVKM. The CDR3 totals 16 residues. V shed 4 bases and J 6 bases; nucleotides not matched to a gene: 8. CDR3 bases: TGTGCCAGCAGTTCAAAGGGACTAGCGGGAGATTTCGAGCAGTACTTC. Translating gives CASSSKGLAGDFEQYF.

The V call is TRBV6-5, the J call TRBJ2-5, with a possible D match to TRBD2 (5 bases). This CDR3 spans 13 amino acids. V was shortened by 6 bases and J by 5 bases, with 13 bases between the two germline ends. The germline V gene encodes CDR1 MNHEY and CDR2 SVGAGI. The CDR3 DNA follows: TGTGCCAGCAGGCCCGCGGGCGGGGAGACCCAGTACTTC. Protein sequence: CASRPAGGETQYF.

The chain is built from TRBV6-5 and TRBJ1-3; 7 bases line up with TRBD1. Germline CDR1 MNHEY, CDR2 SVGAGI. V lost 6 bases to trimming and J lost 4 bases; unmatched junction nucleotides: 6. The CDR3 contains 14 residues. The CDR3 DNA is TGTGCCAGCAGACCACCGGGACAGGGAAACACCATATATTTT. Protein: CASRPPGQGNTIYF.

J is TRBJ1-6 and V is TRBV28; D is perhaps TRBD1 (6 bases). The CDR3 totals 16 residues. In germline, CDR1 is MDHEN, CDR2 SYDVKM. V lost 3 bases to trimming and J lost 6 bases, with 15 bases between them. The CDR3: CASSFVRGSFNSPLHF. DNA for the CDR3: TGTGCCAGCAGTTTTGTCAGGGGCTCTTTTAATTCACCCCTCCACTTT.

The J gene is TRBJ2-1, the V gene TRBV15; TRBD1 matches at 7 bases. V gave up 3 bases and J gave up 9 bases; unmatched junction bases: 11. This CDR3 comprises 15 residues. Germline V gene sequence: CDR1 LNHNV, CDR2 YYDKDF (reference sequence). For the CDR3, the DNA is TGTGCCACCAGCAGGCCACCAGACAGGGCTGGTGAGCAGTTCTTC. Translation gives CATSRPPDRAGEQFF.

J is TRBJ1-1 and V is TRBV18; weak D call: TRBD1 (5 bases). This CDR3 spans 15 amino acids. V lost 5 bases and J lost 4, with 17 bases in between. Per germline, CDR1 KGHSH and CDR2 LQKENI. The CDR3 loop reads CASSGGVRVGTEAFF. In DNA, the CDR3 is TGTGCCAGCTCAGGAGGGGTCCGGGTGGGCACTGAAGCTTTCTTT.

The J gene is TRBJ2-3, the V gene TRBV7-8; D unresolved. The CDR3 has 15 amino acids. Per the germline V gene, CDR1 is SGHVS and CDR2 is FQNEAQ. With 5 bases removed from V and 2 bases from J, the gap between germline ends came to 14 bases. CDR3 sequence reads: CASSPPSGYTDTQYF. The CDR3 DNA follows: TGTGCCAGCAGCCCGCCCTCCGGTTACACAGATACGCAGTATTTT.

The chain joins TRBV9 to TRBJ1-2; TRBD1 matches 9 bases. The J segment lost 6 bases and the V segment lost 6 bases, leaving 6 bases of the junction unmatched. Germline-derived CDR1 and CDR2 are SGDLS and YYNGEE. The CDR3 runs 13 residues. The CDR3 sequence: CASNQQGAHGYTF. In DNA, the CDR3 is TGTGCCAGCAACCAACAGGGGGCGCATGGCTACACCTTC. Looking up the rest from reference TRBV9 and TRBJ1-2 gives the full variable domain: DSGVTQTPKHLITATGQRVTLRCSPRSGDLSVYWYQQSLDQGLQFLIQYYNGEERAKGNILERFSAQQFPDLHSELNLSSLELGDSALYFCASNQQGAHGYTFGSGTRLTVV.

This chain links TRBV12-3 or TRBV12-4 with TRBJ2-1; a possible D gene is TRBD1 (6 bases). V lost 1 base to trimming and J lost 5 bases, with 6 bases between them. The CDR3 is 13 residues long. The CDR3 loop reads CASSLGTDNEQFF. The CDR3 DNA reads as TGTGCCAGCAGTTTAGGGACAGACAATGAGCAGTTCTTC.

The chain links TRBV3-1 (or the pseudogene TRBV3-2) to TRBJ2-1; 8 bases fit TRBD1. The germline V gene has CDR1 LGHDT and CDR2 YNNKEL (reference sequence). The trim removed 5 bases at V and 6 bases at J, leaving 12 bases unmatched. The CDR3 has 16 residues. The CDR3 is CASSSRRGQASNEQFF. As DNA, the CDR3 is TGTGCCAGCAGCTCACGAAGGGGACAGGCAAGCAATGAGCAGTTCTTC.

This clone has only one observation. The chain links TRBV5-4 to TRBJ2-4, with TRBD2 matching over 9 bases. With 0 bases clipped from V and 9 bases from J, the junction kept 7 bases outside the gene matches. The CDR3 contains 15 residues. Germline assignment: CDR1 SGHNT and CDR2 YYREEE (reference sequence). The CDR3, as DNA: TGTGCCAGCAGCTTGGGGGGACTAGCTCTCCCCATTCAGTACTTC. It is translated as CASSLGGLALPIQYF.

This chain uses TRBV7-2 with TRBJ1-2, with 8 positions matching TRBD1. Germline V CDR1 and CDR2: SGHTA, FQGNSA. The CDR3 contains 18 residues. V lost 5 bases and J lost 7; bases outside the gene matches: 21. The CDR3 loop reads CASSPRAPKTGDRGGYTF. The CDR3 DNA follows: TGTGCCAGCAGCCCCCGCGCGCCCAAGACAGGGGATAGAGGTGGCTACACCTTC. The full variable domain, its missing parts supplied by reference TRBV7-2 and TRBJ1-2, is GAGVSQSPSNKVTEKGKDVELRCDPISGHTALYWYRQSLGQGLEFLIYFQGNSAPDKSGLPSDRFSAERTGGSVSTLTIQRTQQEDSAVYLCASSPRAPKTGDRGGYTFGSGTRLTVV.

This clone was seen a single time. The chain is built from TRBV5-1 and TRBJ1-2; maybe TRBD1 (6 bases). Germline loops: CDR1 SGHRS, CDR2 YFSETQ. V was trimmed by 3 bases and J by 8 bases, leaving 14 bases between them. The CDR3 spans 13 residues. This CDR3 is CASSYSGEWGYTF. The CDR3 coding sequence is TGCGCCAGCAGCTATTCAGGGGAGTGGGGCTACACCTTC.

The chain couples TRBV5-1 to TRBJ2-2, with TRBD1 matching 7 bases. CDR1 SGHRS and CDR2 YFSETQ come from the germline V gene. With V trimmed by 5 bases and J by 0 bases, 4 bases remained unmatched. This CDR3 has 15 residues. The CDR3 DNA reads TGCGCCAGCAGAGTAGGACAGGCGAACACCGGGGAGCTGTTTTTT. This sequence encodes CASRVGQANTGELFF.

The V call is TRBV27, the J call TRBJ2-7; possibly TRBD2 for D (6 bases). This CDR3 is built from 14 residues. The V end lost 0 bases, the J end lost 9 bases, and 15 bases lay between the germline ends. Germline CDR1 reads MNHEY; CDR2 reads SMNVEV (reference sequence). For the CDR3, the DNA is TGTGCCAGCAGTTTATCTCGACTAGGAAGCCGGCAGTACTTC. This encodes CASSLSRLGSRQYF.

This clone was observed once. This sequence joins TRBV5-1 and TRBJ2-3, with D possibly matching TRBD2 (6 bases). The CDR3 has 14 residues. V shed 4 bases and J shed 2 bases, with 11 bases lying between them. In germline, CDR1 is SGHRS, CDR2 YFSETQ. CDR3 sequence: CASSAGTLTDTQYF. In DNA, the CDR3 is TGCGCCAGCAGCGCCGGGACTCTCACAGATACGCAGTATTTT.

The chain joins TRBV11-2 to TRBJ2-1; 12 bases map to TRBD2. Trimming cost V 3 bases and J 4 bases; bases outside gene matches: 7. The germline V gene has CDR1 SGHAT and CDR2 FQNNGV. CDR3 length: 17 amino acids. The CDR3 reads CASSLGPSGGEYNEQFF. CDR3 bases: TGTGCCAGCAGCTTGGGTCCTAGCGGGGGGGAATACAATGAGCAGTTCTTC.

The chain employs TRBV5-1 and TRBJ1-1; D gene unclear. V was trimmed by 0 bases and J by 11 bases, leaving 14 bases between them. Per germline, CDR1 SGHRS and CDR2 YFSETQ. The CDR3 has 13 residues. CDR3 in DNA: TGCGCCAGCAGCTTGGTTGGCCAGGCAGACGCTTTCTTT. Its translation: CASSLVGQADAFF. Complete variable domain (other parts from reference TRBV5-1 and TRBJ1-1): KAGVTQTPRYLIKTRGQQVTLSCSPISGHRSVSWYQQTPGQGLQFLFEYFSETQRNKGNFPGRFSGRQFSNSRSEMNVSTLELGDSALYLCASSLVGQADAFFGQGTRLTVV.

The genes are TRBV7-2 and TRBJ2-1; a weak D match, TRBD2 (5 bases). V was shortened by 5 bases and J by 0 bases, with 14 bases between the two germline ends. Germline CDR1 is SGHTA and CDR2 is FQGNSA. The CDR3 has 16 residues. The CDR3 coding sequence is TGTGCCAGCAGCCCTCCCGGGGTGAGCTCCTACAATGAGCAGTTCTTC. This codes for CASSPPGVSSYNEQFF. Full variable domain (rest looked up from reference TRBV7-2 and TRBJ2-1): GAGVSQSPSNKVTEKGKDVELRCDPISGHTALYWYRQSLGQGLEFLIYFQGNSAPDKSGLPSDRFSAERTGGSVSTLTIQRTQQEDSAVYLCASSPPGVSSYNEQFFGPGTRLTVL.

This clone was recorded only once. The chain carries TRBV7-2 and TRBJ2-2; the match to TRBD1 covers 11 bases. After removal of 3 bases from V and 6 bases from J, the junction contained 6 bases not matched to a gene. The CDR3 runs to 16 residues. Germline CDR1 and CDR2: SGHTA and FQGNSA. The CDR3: CASSFPGQGVAGELFF. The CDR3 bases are TGTGCCAGCAGCTTTCCGGGACAGGGGGTCGCCGGGGAGCTGTTTTTT.

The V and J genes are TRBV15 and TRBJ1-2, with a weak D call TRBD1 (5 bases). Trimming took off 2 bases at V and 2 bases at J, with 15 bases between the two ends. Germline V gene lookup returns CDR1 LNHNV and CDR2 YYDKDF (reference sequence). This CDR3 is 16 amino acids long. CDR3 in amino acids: CATSRRGGAENYGYTF. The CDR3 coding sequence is TGTGCCACCAGCAGACGTGGTGGGGCAGAAAACTATGGCTACACCTTC.

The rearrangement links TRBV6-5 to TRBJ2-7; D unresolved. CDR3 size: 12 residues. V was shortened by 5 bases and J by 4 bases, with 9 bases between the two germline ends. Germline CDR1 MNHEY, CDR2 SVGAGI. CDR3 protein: CASSKTKYEQYF. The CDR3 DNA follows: TGTGCCAGCAGTAAGACAAAGTACGAGCAGTACTTC.

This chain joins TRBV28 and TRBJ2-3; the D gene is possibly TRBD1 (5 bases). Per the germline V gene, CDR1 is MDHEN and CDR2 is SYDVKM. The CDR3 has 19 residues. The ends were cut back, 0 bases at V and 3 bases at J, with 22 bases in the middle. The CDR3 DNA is TGTGCCAGCAGTTTATGGCTTGGGGCACGGGTTGACATTACAGATACGCAGTATTTT. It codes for CASSLWLGARVDITDTQYF.

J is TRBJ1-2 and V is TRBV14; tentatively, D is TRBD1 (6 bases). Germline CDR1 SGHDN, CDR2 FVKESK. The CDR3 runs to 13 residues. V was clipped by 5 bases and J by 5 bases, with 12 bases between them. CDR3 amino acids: CASSKDRSYGYTF. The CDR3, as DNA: TGTGCCAGCAGCAAGGACAGATCTTATGGCTACACCTTC.

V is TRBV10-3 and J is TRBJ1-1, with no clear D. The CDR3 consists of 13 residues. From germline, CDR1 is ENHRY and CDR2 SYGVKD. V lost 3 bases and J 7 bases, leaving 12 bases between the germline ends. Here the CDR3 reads CAISEVQTGEAFF. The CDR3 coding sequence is TGTGCCATCAGTGAAGTGCAGACGGGTGAAGCTTTCTTT.

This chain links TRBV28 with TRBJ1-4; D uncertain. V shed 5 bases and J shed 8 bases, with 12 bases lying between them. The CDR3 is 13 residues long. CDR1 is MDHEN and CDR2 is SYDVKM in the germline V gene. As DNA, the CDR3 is TGTGCCAGCAGTCCGCCCGCTCAGGAAAAACTGTTTTTT. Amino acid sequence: CASSPPAQEKLFF. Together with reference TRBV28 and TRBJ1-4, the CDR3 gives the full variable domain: DVKVTQSSRYLVKRTGEKVFLECVQDMDHENMFWYRQDPGLGLRLIYFSYDVKMKEKGDIPEGYSVSREKKERFSLILESASTNQTSMYLCASSPPAQEKLFFGSGTQLSVL.